This TCR beta chain was documented in a study of blood T cell repertoires in COVID-19. Study-level background: Sources were T cells, B-cell-depleted T cells, or PBMCs; the material itself was cDNA or gDNA.

Authors' methods: The assay estimated nucleated cells by amplifying reference gene primers. Sequencing was performed with immunoSEQ multiplex PCR; in TCRdb, only in-frame clones are kept and a portion is missing. The D gene and trimming were derived from the DNA, and the V and J assignments and clone size from that table. The sample consists of more than 95,000 clones, 82% of them appearing once. Sequenced material: peripheral blood. This clonotype was sampled from a man aged 60 to 75 with acute or convalescent COVID-19.

The CDR3 is CSGAQGRTSYEQYF. CDR3 nucleotides: TGCAGCGGTGCACAGGGAAGGACTTCCTACGAGCAGTACTTC. The chain carries TRBV29-1 and TRBJ2-7, with a possible D match to TRBD1 (6 bases). Deletions cut 7 bases from V and 1 base from J, with 17 bases between. CDR3 length: 14 amino acids. Germline loops: CDR1 SQVTM, CDR2 ANQGSEA.